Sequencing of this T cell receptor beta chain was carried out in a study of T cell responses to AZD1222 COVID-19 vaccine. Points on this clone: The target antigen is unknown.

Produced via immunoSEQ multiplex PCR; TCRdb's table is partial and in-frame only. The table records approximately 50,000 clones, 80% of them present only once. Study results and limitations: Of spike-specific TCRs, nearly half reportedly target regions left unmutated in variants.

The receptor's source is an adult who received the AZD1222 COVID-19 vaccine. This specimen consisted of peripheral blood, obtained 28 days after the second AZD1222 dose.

The CDR3 here is CASSPGSSTYEQYF. Written as DNA, the CDR3 is TGTGCCAGCAGCCCCGGGTCGAGTACCTACGAGCAGTACTTC. The V call is TRBV3-1 (or the pseudogene TRBV3-2), the J call TRBJ2-7; no reliable D call. The CDR3 has 14 residues. Germline assignment: CDR1 LGHDT and CDR2 YNNKEL (reference sequence). V lost 4 bases and J 2 bases, leaving 12 bases between the germline ends.